This is a list of T cell receptor beta chains from one sample in a study of blood T cells in healthy people across ages. TCRdb ran MiXCR on the 5' RACE reads and lists one entry per CDR3 protein. The profile shows roughly 730,000 distinct CDR3 sequences, roughly 56% of them singletons. Sequences were obtained from blood. These receptors were taken from a man aged 40-55 years in good health. Both conserved end residues are part of each CDR3. Fields, in order: clone size, V gene, CDR3 length, D gene, J gene, CDR3 DNA, CDR3 protein. D genes are given only for firm matches. Clone size is stated in some rows and not others, as once, few, many or a class when expanded.

>few|TRBV6-2/TRBV6-3|12|-|TRBJ2-7
TGTGCCGCCGGGGATAGCTCCTACGAGCAGTACTTC
CAAGDSSYEQYF
>many|TRBV9|15|-|TRBJ2-2
TGTGCCAGCAGCGTCGAGGACCATCTGGCCGGGGAGCTGTTTTTT
CASSVEDHLAGELFF
>-|TRBV20-1|12|-|TRBJ2-3
TGCAGTGCTTCGAGCCTAGATGATACGCAGTATTTT
CSASSLDDTQYF
>few|TRBV4-3|14|-|TRBJ2-7
TGCGCCAGCAGCCCGGACAGCGTGACCTACGAGCAGTACTTC
CASSPDSVTYEQYF
>-|TRBV20-1|14|TRBD1|TRBJ2-2
TGCAGTGCTAGTAGACAGGGGGGAGGCGGGGAGCTGTTTTTT
CSASRQGGGGELFF
>-|TRBV20-1|12|-|TRBJ1-5
TGCAGTGCCAAGCTTCAGGGGCAGCCCCAGCATTTT
CSAKLQGQPQHF
>-|TRBV9|15|-|TRBJ2-1
TGTGCCAGCAGCGTAGTGGGGGGTCAATACAATGAGCAGTTCTTC
CASSVVGGQYNEQFF
>-|TRBV11-1|14|-|TRBJ2-3
TGTGCCAGCAGCCTACAAGGCGTCCCAGATACGCAGTATTTT
CASSLQGVPDTQYF
>-|TRBV5-4|14|-|TRBJ2-7
TGTGCCAGCAGCCCAGTCCCGGTGGGAGGCGAGCAGTACTTC
CASSPVPVGGEQYF
>-|TRBV4-3|18|TRBD2|TRBJ2-3
TGCGCCAGCAGCCAGGCGGCCCTGACGGGAGGGCCGGCAGATACGCAGTATTTT
CASSQAALTGGPADTQYF
>-|TRBV5-8|15|TRBD1|TRBJ2-5
TGTGCCAGCAGCTTCCCTGGACAGGGGACAAAGACCCAGTACTTC
CASSFPGQGTKTQYF
>-|TRBV7-8|17|-|TRBJ2-6
TGTGCCAGCAGCTTAAAGAGACAAACCTCTGGGGCCAACGTCCTGACTTTC
CASSLKRQTSGANVLTF